The 6 T cell receptor beta chains given below trace back to one sample, sequenced in a study of T cells in Graves' hyperthyroidism and ophthalmopathy. There were TCR beta CDR3 regions amplified from RNA transcripts. TCR CDR3 underwent first-round RT-PCR with the HTBI primer set. TCRdb independently ran MiXCR on the multiplex PCR reads; one entry per CDR3 protein. The repertoire includes about 610,000 distinct CDR3 sequences, about half of them detected once, and roughly 7.7% sits in the top ten. Specimen: peripheral blood or thyroid tissue (not recorded which). These TCRs come from a woman younger than 30 with Graves' hyperthyroidism.

The sample holds many counts of this clonotype. The V gene is TRBV4-1, the J gene TRBJ1-5; D is possibly TRBD1 (6 bases). The CDR3 is 15 residues long. V lost 3 bases, J lost 2 bases, and 11 bases lay in between. In germline, CDR1 is MGHRA, CDR2 YSYEKL. CDR3 loop: CASSHNRAGNQPQHF. CDR3 bases: TGCGCCAGCAGCCATAACAGGGCCGGCAATCAGCCCCAGCATTTT.

The J gene is TRBJ1-4, the V gene TRBV29-1, with D unclear. V was cut by 4 bases and J by 8 bases, with 11 bases left in between. The CDR3 loop spans 12 amino acids. CDR1 and CDR2 (germline): SQVTM, ANQGSEA. CDR3: CSVGGMQEKLFF. CDR3 nucleotide sequence: TGCAGCGTTGGAGGGATGCAGGAAAAACTGTTTTTT. The full variable domain, rest sourced from reference TRBV29-1 and TRBJ1-4, is SAVISQKPSRDICQRGTSLTIQCQVDSQVTMMFWYRQQPGQSLTLIATANQGSEATYESGFVIDKFPISRPNLTFSTLTVSNMSPEDSSIYLCSVGGMQEKLFFGSGTQLSVL.

The chain couples TRBV28 to TRBJ1-5; D is uncertain. There are 18 residues in the CDR3. The V gene's germline CDR1 is MDHEN and CDR2 SYDVKM. V lost 0 bases, J lost 0 bases, and 15 bases lay in between. CDR3: CASSLWGGNRYSNQPQHF. CDR3 nucleotides: TGTGCCAGCAGTTTATGGGGCGGGAACCGATATAGCAATCAGCCCCAGCATTTT.

This clonotype was observed many times. The V gene is TRBV7-3, the J gene TRBJ2-2; TRBD2 agrees at 7 bases. Trimming at V came to 0 bases and at J to 1 base, leaving 2 bases not matched to a gene. CDR1 is SGHTA and CDR2 is FQGTGA in the germline V gene. The CDR3 covers 16 residues. CDR3 residues: CASSLTLAVNTGELFF. The DNA for the CDR3 is TGTGCCAGCAGCTTAACGCTAGCGGTGAACACCGGGGAGCTGTTTTTT.

This rearrangement joins TRBV20-1 to TRBJ1-5, with D perhaps TRBD1 (5 bases). Germline V CDR1 and CDR2: DFQATT, SNEGSKA (reference sequence). The CDR3 runs to 15 residues. V gave up 5 bases and J gave up 8 bases, with 22 bases separating them. The DNA for the CDR3 is TGCAGTGCTTCAGGACTAGCGGGGGAAGATGAGCCCCAGCATTTT. Protein: CSASGLAGEDEPQHF.

In regard to this clonotype: This may arise from a read error, as a much more abundant clone is one base away. The J gene is TRBJ2-7, the V gene TRBV12-5; TRBD2 aligns across 11 bases. CDR3 length equals 14 residues. With 6 bases clipped from V and 4 bases from J, the junction kept 5 bases outside the gene matches. In germline, CDR1 is LGHNT, CDR2 FRNRAP. Here the CDR3 reads CASGSGTSGYEQYF. The CDR3 DNA reads as TGTGCTAGTGGGTCCGGGACTAGCGGATACGAGCAGTACTTC.